This TCR beta chain was retrieved from a study of control samples from healthy donors and cancer patients. Assay: immunoSEQ multiplex PCR; the TCRdb copy retains only in-frame clones and omits some. Of 150,000 to 200,000 clones detected, around 90% appear once; the ten largest clones hold 1.4%. This CDR3 has 19 amino acids. Germline CDR1 is PRHDT and CDR2 is FYEKMQ (reference sequence). V shed 5 bases and J 3 bases; nucleotides not matched to a gene: 17. The chain uses TRBV13 and TRBJ1-2; 11 bases are shared with TRBD1. The origin of this receptor is a man aged 30 to 39 in good health. The sequencing sample was made of blood. In DNA form, the CDR3 reads TGTGCCAGCAGCAAACGCCGGGACAGGGGGGGAAATTGGGACTATGGCTACACCTTC. This codes for CASSKRRDRGGNWDYGYTF. Full variable domain (outside the CDR3, taken from reference TRBV13 and TRBJ1-2): AAGVIQSPRHLIKEKRETATLKCYPIPRHDTVYWYQQGPGQDPQFLISFYEKMQSDKGSIPDRFSAQQFSDYHSELNMSSLELGDSALYFCASSKRRDRGGNWDYGYTFGSGTRLTVV.